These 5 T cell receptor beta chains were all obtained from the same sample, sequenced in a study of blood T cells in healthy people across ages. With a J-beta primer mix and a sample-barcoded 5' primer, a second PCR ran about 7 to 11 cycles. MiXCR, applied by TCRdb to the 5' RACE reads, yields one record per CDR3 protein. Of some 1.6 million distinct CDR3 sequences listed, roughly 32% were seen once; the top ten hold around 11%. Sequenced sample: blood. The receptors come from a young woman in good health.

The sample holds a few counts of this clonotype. CDR3 bases: TGCGCCAGCGCGGACAGGAAAGGAACAGATACGCAGTATTTT. It specifies CASADRKGTDTQYF. The rearrangement links TRBV5-1 to TRBJ2-3; 7 bases agree with TRBD1. The CDR3 length is 14 residues. Germline values: CDR1 SGHRS, CDR2 YFSETQ. With 7 bases clipped from V and 3 bases from J, the junction kept 8 bases outside the gene matches.

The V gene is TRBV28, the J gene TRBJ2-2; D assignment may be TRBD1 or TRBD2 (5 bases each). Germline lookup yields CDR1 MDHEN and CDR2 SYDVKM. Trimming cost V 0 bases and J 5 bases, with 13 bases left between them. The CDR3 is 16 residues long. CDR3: CASSLWGGEGTGELFF. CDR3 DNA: TGTGCCAGCAGTTTATGGGGCGGCGAGGGGACCGGGGAGCTGTTTTTT.

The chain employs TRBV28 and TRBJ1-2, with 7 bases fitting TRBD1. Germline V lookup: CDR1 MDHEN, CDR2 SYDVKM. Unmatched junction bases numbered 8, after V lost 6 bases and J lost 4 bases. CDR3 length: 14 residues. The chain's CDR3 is CASSPRRQGYGYTF. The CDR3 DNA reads TGTGCCAGCAGCCCTAGACGACAGGGCTATGGCTACACCTTC.

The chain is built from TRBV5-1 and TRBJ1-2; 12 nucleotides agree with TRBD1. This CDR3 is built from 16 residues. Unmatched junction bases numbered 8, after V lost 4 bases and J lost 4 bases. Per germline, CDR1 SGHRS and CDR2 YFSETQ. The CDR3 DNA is TGCGCCAGCAGCCGGGGACAGGGGGCGTCGATCTATGGCTACACCTTC. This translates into CASSRGQGASIYGYTF.

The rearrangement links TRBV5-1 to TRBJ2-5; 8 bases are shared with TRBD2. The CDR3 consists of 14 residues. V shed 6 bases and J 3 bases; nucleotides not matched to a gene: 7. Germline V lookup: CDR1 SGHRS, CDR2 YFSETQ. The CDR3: CASTWSGGKETQYF. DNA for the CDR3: TGCGCCAGCACTTGGAGCGGGGGAAAAGAGACCCAGTACTTC.